This TCR beta chain was sequenced during a study of blood T cell repertoires in COVID-19. Study at large: The analysed material was cDNA or gDNA that came from T cells, B-cell-depleted T cells, or PBMCs.

This CDR3 comprises 17 residues. Germline CDR1 and CDR2: SGHTA and FQGTGA. V trimming: 2 bases; J trimming: 4 bases; junction bases outside the gene matches: 8. TCRdb's table, derived via immunoSEQ multiplex PCR, lists solely in-frame clones and lacks some. The sample lists 70,000 or so clones; 88% were seen once. V and J are TRBV7-3 and TRBJ2-2, with 9 bases lining up with TRBD2. Material: peripheral blood. This TCR was recovered from a human donor in a cohort sampled during active COVID-19. The CDR3 coding sequence is TGTGCCAGCAGCTTACGGGGACTAGCTGGGAGCACCGGGGAGCTGTTTTTT. Its translation is CASSLRGLAGSTGELFF.